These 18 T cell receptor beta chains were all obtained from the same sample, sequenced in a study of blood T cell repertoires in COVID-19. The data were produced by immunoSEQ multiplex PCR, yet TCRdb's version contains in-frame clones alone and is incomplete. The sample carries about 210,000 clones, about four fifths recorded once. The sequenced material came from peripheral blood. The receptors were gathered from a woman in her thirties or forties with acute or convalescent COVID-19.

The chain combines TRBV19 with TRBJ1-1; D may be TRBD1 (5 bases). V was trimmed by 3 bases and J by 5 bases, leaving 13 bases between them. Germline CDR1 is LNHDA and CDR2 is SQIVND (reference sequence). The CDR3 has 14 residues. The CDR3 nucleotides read TGTGCCAGTAGTATGGGGGGTACTTGGACTGAAGCTTTCTTT. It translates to CASSMGGTWTEAFF.

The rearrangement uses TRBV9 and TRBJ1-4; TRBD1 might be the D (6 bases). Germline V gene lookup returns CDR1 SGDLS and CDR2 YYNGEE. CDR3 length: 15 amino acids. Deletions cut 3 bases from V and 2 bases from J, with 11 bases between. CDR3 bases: TGTGCCAGCAGCGGGGGCCAGGGGACTAATGAAAAACTGTTTTTT. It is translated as CASSGGQGTNEKLFF.

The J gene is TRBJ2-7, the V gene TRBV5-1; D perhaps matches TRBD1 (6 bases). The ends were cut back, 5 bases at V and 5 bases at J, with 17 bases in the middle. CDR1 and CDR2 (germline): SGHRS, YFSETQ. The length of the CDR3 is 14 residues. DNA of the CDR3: TGCGCCAGCAGTCGTGACCACAGGGTTAACGAGCAGTACTTC. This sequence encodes CASSRDHRVNEQYF.

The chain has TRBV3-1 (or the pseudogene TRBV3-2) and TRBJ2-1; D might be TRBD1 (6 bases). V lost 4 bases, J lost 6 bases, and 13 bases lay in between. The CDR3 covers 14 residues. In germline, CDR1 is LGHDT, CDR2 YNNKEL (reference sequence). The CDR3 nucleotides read TGTGCCAGCAGCCGGCTTACAGGGATCAATGAGCAGTTCTTC. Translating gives CASSRLTGINEQFF.

Here the CDR3 reads CASSHLRGGKDTQYF. The CDR3 nucleotides are TGTGCCAGCAGCCACCTACGCGGGGGGAAAGATACGCAGTATTTT. The chain employs TRBV14 and TRBJ2-3; TRBD2 matches 8 bases. The CDR3 extends over 15 amino acids. V gave up 3 bases and J gave up 5 bases; unmatched junction bases: 7. Germline lookup yields CDR1 SGHDN and CDR2 FVKESK. Variable domain in full (rest from reference TRBV14 and TRBJ2-3): EAGVTQFPSHSVIEKGQTVTLRCDPISGHDNLYWYRRVMGKEIKFLLHFVKESKQDESGMPNNRFLAERTGGTYSTLKVQPAELEDSGVYFCASSHLRGGKDTQYFGPGTRLTVL.

This CDR3 is CASSQRTGNGQAFF. The DNA for the CDR3 is TGTGCCAGCAGCCAACGGACAGGGAACGGTCAAGCTTTCTTT. This chain joins TRBV3-1 (or the pseudogene TRBV3-2) and TRBJ1-1; 8 bases are a match to TRBD1. V was pared by 2 bases and J by 9 bases, with 8 bases of the junction left unmatched. There are 14 residues in the CDR3. The V gene's germline CDR1 is LGHDT and CDR2 YNNKEL (reference sequence).

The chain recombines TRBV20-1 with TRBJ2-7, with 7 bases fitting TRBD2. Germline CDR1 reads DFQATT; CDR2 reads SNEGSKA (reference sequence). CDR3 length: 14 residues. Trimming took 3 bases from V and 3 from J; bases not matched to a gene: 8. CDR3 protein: CSASYAGDYYEQYF. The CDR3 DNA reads TGCAGTGCTAGTTATGCGGGAGACTACTACGAGCAGTACTTC.

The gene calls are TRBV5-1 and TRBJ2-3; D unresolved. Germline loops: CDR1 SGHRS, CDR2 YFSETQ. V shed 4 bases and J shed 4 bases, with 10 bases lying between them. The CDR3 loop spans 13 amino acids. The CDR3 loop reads CASSESIPDTQYF. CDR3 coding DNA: TGCGCCAGCAGCGAGAGCATCCCAGATACGCAGTATTTT.

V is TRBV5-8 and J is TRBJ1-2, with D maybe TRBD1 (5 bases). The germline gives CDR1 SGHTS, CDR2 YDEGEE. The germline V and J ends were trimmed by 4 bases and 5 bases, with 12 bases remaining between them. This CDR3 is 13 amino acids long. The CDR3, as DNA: TGTGCCAGCAGCCCGCAGGGAAGGTATGGCTACACCTTC. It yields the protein CASSPQGRYGYTF.

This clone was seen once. In nucleotides, the CDR3 is TGTGCCAGCAGCAAACGAAGGTTCAGCGGGGGGCCAGATACGCAGTATTTT. Translating it yields CASSKRRFSGGPDTQYF. The rearrangement links TRBV21-1 to TRBJ2-3; the DNA was not used to check the table's D call, TRBD2. TRBV21-1 is a known pseudogene. This CDR3 has 17 residues.

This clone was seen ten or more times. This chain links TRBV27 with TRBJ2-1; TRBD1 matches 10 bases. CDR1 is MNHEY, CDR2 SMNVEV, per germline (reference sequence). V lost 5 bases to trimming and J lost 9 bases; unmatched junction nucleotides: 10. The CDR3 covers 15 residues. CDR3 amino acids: CASSTGQGVAFEQFF. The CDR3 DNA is TGTGCCAGCAGTACCGGACAGGGGGTAGCGTTTGAGCAGTTCTTC.

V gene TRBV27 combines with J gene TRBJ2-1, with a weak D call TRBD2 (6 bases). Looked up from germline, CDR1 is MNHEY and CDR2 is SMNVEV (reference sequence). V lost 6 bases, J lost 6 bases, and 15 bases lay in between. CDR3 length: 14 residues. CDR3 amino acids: CASRRDVSFNEQFF. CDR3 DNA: TGTGCCAGCAGGCGGGACGTCTCGTTCAATGAGCAGTTCTTC.

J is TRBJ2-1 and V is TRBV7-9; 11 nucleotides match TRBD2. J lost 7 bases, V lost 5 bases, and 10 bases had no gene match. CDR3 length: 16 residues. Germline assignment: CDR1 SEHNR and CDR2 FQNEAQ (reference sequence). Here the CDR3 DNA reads TGTGCCAGCAGCCCACGGGGTAGCGGGAGGGTTAATGAGCAGTTCTTC. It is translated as CASSPRGSGRVNEQFF.

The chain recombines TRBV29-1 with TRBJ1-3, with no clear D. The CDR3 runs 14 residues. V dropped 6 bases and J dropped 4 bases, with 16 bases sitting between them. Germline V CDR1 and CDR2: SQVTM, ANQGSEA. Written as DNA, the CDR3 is TGCAGCGTGCTTGACCAGGCGAAAGGAAACACCATATATTTT. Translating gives CSVLDQAKGNTIYF. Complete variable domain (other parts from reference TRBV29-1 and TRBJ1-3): SAVISQKPSRDICQRGTSLTIQCQVDSQVTMMFWYRQQPGQSLTLIATANQGSEATYESGFVIDKFPISRPNLTFSTLTVSNMSPEDSSIYLCSVLDQAKGNTIYFGEGSWLTVV.

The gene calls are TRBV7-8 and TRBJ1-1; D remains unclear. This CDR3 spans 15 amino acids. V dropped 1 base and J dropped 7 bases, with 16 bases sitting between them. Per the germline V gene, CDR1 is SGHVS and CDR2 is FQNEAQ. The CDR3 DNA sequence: TGTGCCAGCAGCTTAGGTCTCGGTTTCACGGGTGAAGCTTTCTTT. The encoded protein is CASSLGLGFTGEAFF.

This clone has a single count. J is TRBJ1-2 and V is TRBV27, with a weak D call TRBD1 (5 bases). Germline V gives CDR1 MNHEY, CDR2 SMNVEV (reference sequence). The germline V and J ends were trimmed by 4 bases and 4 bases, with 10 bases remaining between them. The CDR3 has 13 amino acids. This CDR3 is CASSSGGGYGYTF. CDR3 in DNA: TGTGCCAGCAGTTCTGGGGGGGGCTATGGCTACACCTTC.

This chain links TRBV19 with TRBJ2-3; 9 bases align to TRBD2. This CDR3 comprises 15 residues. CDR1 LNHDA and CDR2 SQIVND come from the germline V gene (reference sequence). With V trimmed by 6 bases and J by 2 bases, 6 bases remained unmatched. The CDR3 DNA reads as TGTGCCAGTAGCTGGACTAGCGCGCTCACAGATACGCAGTATTTT. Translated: CASSWTSALTDTQYF.

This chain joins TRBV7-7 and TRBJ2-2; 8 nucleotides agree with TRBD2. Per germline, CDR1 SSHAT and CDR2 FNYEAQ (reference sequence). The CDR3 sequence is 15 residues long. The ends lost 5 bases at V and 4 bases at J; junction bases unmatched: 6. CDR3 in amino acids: CASSPSGGGTGELFF. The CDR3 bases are TGTGCCAGCAGCCCCAGCGGGGGCGGCACCGGGGAGCTGTTTTTT. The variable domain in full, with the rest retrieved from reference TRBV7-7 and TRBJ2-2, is GAGVSQSPRYKVTKRGQDVTLRCDPISSHATLYWYQQALGQGPEFLTYFNYEAQPDKSGLPSDRFSAERPEGSISTLTIQRTEQRDSAMYRCASSPSGGGTGELFFGEGSRLTVL.